This TCR beta chain originates from a study of T-cell reconstitution after alpha-beta-depleted transplantation in children. Unique molecular identifiers were built into the TCRbeta library. TCRdb redid the calling of the PCR reads with MiXCR, one entry per CDR3 protein. The sample includes 600,000 to 700,000 distinct CDR3 sequences, roughly 15% of them seen just once. J was trimmed by 1 base and V by 4 bases; bases with no gene match: 4. Germline V gene sequence: CDR1 SEHNR, CDR2 FQNEAQ (reference sequence). This CDR3 has 15 amino acids. V and J are TRBV7-9 and TRBJ2-1; 7 nucleotides line up with TRBD1. This receptor was obtained from a human donor who donated a stem cell graft to a child with acute myeloid leukemia. The sequencing here drew on PBMCs from the stem cell graft donor, taken from the stem cell graft. The CDR3 reads CASSSDRQSYNEQFF. In DNA form, the CDR3 reads TGTGCCAGCAGCTCGGACAGGCAATCCTACAATGAGCAGTTCTTC.